These T cell receptor beta chains were read from a single sample in a study of vaccination and CD4 T cells after COVID-19. In TCRdb, the PCR reads were re-called with MiXCR into one record per CDR3 protein. Altogether 13,000 to 15,000 distinct CDR3 sequences are present, about 46% being singletons, with the ten largest covering 17%. These receptors have no identified antigens. The source material was cultured CD4+ T cells from blood. The receptors come from a human donor with COVID-19. The CDR3 runs from the conserved cysteine through the conserved F or W. The D gene is left open where the match is weak. The size of a clone is reported for some rows only, either as once, few or many, or as a class for expanded clones.

v_call: TRBV7-2; j_call: TRBJ1-5; clone_size: NA; d_call: TRBD1; cdr3_nt: TGTGCCAGCAGCTTACGACAGGGGGGGAATCAGCCCCAGCATTTT; cdr3_aa: CASSLRQGGNQPQHF
v_call: TRBV20-1; j_call: TRBJ1-3; clone_size: few; d_call: NA; cdr3_nt: TGCAGTGCTAAACCTATCGGTAGCTCTGGAAACACCATATATTTT; cdr3_aa: CSAKPIGSSGNTIYF
v_call: TRBV30; j_call: TRBJ2-2; clone_size: NA; d_call: TRBD2; cdr3_nt: TGTGCCTGGAGTCTCCCGGGACTAGCGGGGGGGCGAGGCGGGGAGCTGTTTTTT; cdr3_aa: CAWSLPGLAGGRGGELFF
v_call: TRBV7-9; j_call: TRBJ2-3; clone_size: NA; d_call: TRBD2; cdr3_nt: TGTGCCAGCAGCTTATGGCTAGCGGGGTCTGATACGCAGTATTTT; cdr3_aa: CASSLWLAGSDTQYF
v_call: TRBV6-1; j_call: TRBJ2-5; clone_size: NA; d_call: NA; cdr3_nt: TGTGCCAGCAGTGAGACCCACGGCAACCAAGAGACCCAGTACTTC; cdr3_aa: CASSETHGNQETQYF
v_call: TRBV27; j_call: TRBJ1-2; clone_size: NA; d_call: NA; cdr3_nt: TGTGCCAGCAAGGCCCCCCCGGGGGGCTACACCTTC; cdr3_aa: CASKAPPGGYTF
v_call: TRBV5-1; j_call: TRBJ2-1; clone_size: NA; d_call: NA; cdr3_nt: TGCGCCAGCAGCTTGGGGATGAACAATGAGCAGTTCTTC; cdr3_aa: CASSLGMNNEQFF
v_call: TRBV20-1; j_call: TRBJ2-3; clone_size: few; d_call: NA; cdr3_nt: TGCAGTGCTAGAGAGCCAAGGATTCTCCGTACGCAGTATTTT; cdr3_aa: CSAREPRILRTQYF
v_call: TRBV15; j_call: TRBJ1-1; clone_size: few; d_call: NA; cdr3_nt: TGTGCCACCAGGGTAGACAGACTGAACACTGAAGCTTTCTTT; cdr3_aa: CATRVDRLNTEAFF
v_call: TRBV7-2; j_call: TRBJ2-1; clone_size: few; d_call: NA; cdr3_nt: TGTGCCAGCAGCTACCGATCCGGCGCAGGCAATGAGCAGTTCTTC; cdr3_aa: CASSYRSGAGNEQFF
v_call: TRBV28; j_call: TRBJ2-7; clone_size: NA; d_call: TRBD1; cdr3_nt: TGTGCCAGCAGTGCACAACAGGGGTTAGGGAACTACGAGCAGTACTTC; cdr3_aa: CASSAQQGLGNYEQYF
v_call: TRBV19; j_call: TRBJ2-3; clone_size: NA; d_call: TRBD2; cdr3_nt: TGTGCCAGTAGTACCCGCGGGATAGCGGGGGGGCAGGGTACGCAGTATTTT; cdr3_aa: CASSTRGIAGGQGTQYF
v_call: TRBV20-1; j_call: TRBJ1-5; clone_size: few; d_call: NA; cdr3_nt: TGCAGTGCTCCAGGGGAGTTTAATCAGCCCCAGCATTTT; cdr3_aa: CSAPGEFNQPQHF
v_call: TRBV28; j_call: TRBJ1-5; clone_size: NA; d_call: NA; cdr3_nt: TGTGCCAGCATTAGTGGGGATCAGCCCCAGCATTTT; cdr3_aa: CASISGDQPQHF
v_call: TRBV27; j_call: TRBJ1-2; clone_size: NA; d_call: NA; cdr3_nt: TGTGCCAGCAGTTTTTACTCGATTGGGGGGGGCGGCTACACCTTC; cdr3_aa: CASSFYSIGGGGYTF
v_call: TRBV15; j_call: TRBJ1-5; clone_size: few; d_call: NA; cdr3_nt: TGTGCCACCCAAGGACAGTTAAATCAGCCCCAGCATTTT; cdr3_aa: CATQGQLNQPQHF
v_call: TRBV6-1; j_call: TRBJ2-3; clone_size: NA; d_call: NA; cdr3_nt: TGTGCCAGCCTGTTTATGGATACGCAGTATTTT; cdr3_aa: CASLFMDTQYF
v_call: TRBV28; j_call: TRBJ2-7; clone_size: NA; d_call: NA; cdr3_nt: TGTGCCAGCAGTTTAGAGGTCTACGAGCAGTACTTC; cdr3_aa: CASSLEVYEQYF
v_call: TRBV20-1; j_call: TRBJ2-2; clone_size: large; d_call: NA; cdr3_nt: TGCAGTGCTAGATCAGGACAATTTACCGGGGAGCTGTTTTTT; cdr3_aa: CSARSGQFTGELFF
v_call: TRBV6-1; j_call: TRBJ2-7; clone_size: NA; d_call: NA; cdr3_nt: TGTGCCATCAGCCCCAATCCCTCCTACGAGCAGTACTTC; cdr3_aa: CAISPNPSYEQYF
v_call: TRBV24-1; j_call: TRBJ1-1; clone_size: NA; d_call: TRBD1; cdr3_nt: TGTGCCACCAGTGAGGACAGGGGGGGTCTCGGCACTGAAGCTTTCTTT; cdr3_aa: CATSEDRGGLGTEAFF
v_call: TRBV27; j_call: TRBJ1-5; clone_size: NA; d_call: TRBD1; cdr3_nt: TGTGCCAGCAGACTACAGGGGGATAGCAATCAGCCCCAGCATTTT; cdr3_aa: CASRLQGDSNQPQHF
v_call: TRBV5-6; j_call: TRBJ2-5; clone_size: once; d_call: TRBD1; cdr3_nt: TGTGCCAGCAGCCAGCAGCGACAGGGGGAGACCCAGTACTTC; cdr3_aa: CASSQQRQGETQYF
v_call: TRBV5-1; j_call: TRBJ1-5; clone_size: NA; d_call: NA; cdr3_nt: TGCGCCAGCAGTTCGGAAAGTGGGGATCAGCCCCAGCATTTT; cdr3_aa: CASSSESGDQPQHF
v_call: TRBV7-6; j_call: TRBJ2-5; clone_size: NA; d_call: TRBD2; cdr3_nt: TGTGCCAGCAGCTTAGCGGGGCGGCTAGCGGGGATAGAGACCCAGTACTTC; cdr3_aa: CASSLAGRLAGIETQYF
v_call: TRBV7-9; j_call: TRBJ1-3; clone_size: few; d_call: NA; cdr3_nt: TGTGCCAGCAGCCTACACCTTAGCAGGGCTATTGGAAACACCATATATTTT; cdr3_aa: CASSLHLSRAIGNTIYF
v_call: TRBV4-2; j_call: TRBJ2-2; clone_size: NA; d_call: TRBD2; cdr3_nt: TGTGCCAGCAGCCCACCCCGGGGCGGGGGGACCGGGGAGCTGTTTTTT; cdr3_aa: CASSPPRGGGTGELFF
v_call: TRBV6-1; j_call: TRBJ1-2; clone_size: NA; d_call: TRBD1; cdr3_nt: TGTGCCAGCAGTGCCCTTTGGACAGGGGGAGAGAACTATGGCTACACCTTC; cdr3_aa: CASSALWTGGENYGYTF
v_call: TRBV19; j_call: TRBJ2-3; clone_size: NA; d_call: TRBD1; cdr3_nt: TGTGCCAGTAAAAAAACCGGGACAGCCCTTACAGATACGCAGTATTTT; cdr3_aa: CASKKTGTALTDTQYF
v_call: TRBV10-3; j_call: TRBJ1-3; clone_size: few; d_call: NA; cdr3_nt: TGTGCCATCAGTGACGCCGGGCTCTCTGGAAACACCATATATTTT; cdr3_aa: CAISDAGLSGNTIYF
v_call: TRBV20-1; j_call: TRBJ2-6; clone_size: NA; d_call: TRBD1; cdr3_nt: TGCAGTGCCGGGACAGGGACTGGGGCCAACGTCCTGACTTTC; cdr3_aa: CSAGTGTGANVLTF
v_call: TRBV6-1; j_call: TRBJ2-7; clone_size: NA; d_call: NA; cdr3_nt: TGTGCCAGCAGTGAACTAACCTACGAGCAGTACTTC; cdr3_aa: CASSELTYEQYF
v_call: TRBV7-8; j_call: TRBJ1-3; clone_size: few; d_call: NA; cdr3_nt: TGTGCCAGCAGCTGGGACACCGACTTCTCTGGAAACACCATATATTTT; cdr3_aa: CASSWDTDFSGNTIYF
v_call: TRBV15; j_call: TRBJ1-1; clone_size: few; d_call: NA; cdr3_nt: TGTGCCACCAGCAGAGATAGGCAGGGGACTGAAGCTTTCTTT; cdr3_aa: CATSRDRQGTEAFF
v_call: TRBV9; j_call: TRBJ2-3; clone_size: once; d_call: NA; cdr3_nt: TGTGCCAGCAGCCTCGGGCCCCCAGATACGCAGTATTTT; cdr3_aa: CASSLGPPDTQYF
v_call: TRBV5-4; j_call: TRBJ2-3; clone_size: NA; d_call: NA; cdr3_nt: TGTGCCAGCAGCTTGTCAGGGAGAGATACGCAGTATTTT; cdr3_aa: CASSLSGRDTQYF
v_call: TRBV25-1; j_call: TRBJ2-5; clone_size: NA; d_call: NA; cdr3_nt: TGTGCCAGCAGTCGCCAAGGGCTATACGAAGAGACCCAGTACTTC; cdr3_aa: CASSRQGLYEETQYF
v_call: TRBV7-2; j_call: TRBJ2-3; clone_size: few; d_call: NA; cdr3_nt: TGTGCCAGCAGCTTAGAGCGGGCGGGGTGGGGAACAGATACGCAGTATTTT; cdr3_aa: CASSLERAGWGTDTQYF
v_call: TRBV4-1; j_call: TRBJ1-2; clone_size: large; d_call: NA; cdr3_nt: TGCGCCAGCAGCCAGACAGTTAACTATGGCTACACCTTC; cdr3_aa: CASSQTVNYGYTF
v_call: TRBV4-1; j_call: TRBJ2-2; clone_size: NA; d_call: NA; cdr3_nt: TGCGCCAGCAGCCAAGCACTAGCGAACACCGGGGAGCTGTTTTTT; cdr3_aa: CASSQALANTGELFF
v_call: TRBV29-1; j_call: TRBJ2-5; clone_size: NA; d_call: NA; cdr3_nt: TGCAGCGCCTGGACGGAGACCCAGTACTTC; cdr3_aa: CSAWTETQYF
v_call: TRBV2; j_call: TRBJ2-2; clone_size: NA; d_call: NA; cdr3_nt: TGTGCCAGCACCCAGGATGGGTCAGTCACCGGGGAGCTGTTTTTT; cdr3_aa: CASTQDGSVTGELFF
v_call: TRBV10-3; j_call: TRBJ2-7; clone_size: few; d_call: TRBD2; cdr3_nt: TGTGCCATCAGCCTCATAGCGGGGGGCTACGAGCAGTACTTC; cdr3_aa: CAISLIAGGYEQYF
v_call: TRBV4-3; j_call: TRBJ2-2; clone_size: NA; d_call: TRBD2; cdr3_nt: TGCGCCAGCAGCCCCGATCCTTCTAGCGGGGGCACCGGGGAGCTGTTTTTT; cdr3_aa: CASSPDPSSGGTGELFF
v_call: TRBV12-3/TRBV12-4; j_call: TRBJ1-1; clone_size: NA; d_call: NA; cdr3_nt: TGTGCCAGCAGTCCGGCGGGACGGTCGAACACTGAAGCTTTCTTT; cdr3_aa: CASSPAGRSNTEAFF
v_call: TRBV6-1; j_call: TRBJ2-1; clone_size: NA; d_call: NA; cdr3_nt: TGTGCCAGCATCCTAGGGCGGTATGAGCAGTTCTTC; cdr3_aa: CASILGRYEQFF
v_call: TRBV6-7; j_call: TRBJ1-2; clone_size: few; d_call: NA; cdr3_nt: TGTGCCAGCAGTGACCTAATGGGGGCGCAGGGCGGCTACACCTTC; cdr3_aa: CASSDLMGAQGGYTF
v_call: TRBV6-1; j_call: TRBJ2-2; clone_size: NA; d_call: NA; cdr3_nt: TGTGCCAGCAGTGAATTTCAGGGAAGGACCGGGGAGCTGTTTTTT; cdr3_aa: CASSEFQGRTGELFF
v_call: TRBV20-1; j_call: TRBJ1-1; clone_size: few; d_call: TRBD1; cdr3_nt: TGCAGTGCTACGCAGACAGGGATCCGTGAAGCTTTCTTT; cdr3_aa: CSATQTGIREAFF
v_call: TRBV4-3; j_call: TRBJ1-2; clone_size: NA; d_call: NA; cdr3_nt: TGCGCCAGCAGCCAAGACCCTATCCCCTATGGCTACACCTTC; cdr3_aa: CASSQDPIPYGYTF
v_call: TRBV7-2; j_call: TRBJ2-7; clone_size: NA; d_call: NA; cdr3_nt: TGTGCCAGCAGCGTTACCCCACCCCTCACCGGAGGGAACTCCTACGAGCAGTACTTC; cdr3_aa: CASSVTPPLTGGNSYEQYF